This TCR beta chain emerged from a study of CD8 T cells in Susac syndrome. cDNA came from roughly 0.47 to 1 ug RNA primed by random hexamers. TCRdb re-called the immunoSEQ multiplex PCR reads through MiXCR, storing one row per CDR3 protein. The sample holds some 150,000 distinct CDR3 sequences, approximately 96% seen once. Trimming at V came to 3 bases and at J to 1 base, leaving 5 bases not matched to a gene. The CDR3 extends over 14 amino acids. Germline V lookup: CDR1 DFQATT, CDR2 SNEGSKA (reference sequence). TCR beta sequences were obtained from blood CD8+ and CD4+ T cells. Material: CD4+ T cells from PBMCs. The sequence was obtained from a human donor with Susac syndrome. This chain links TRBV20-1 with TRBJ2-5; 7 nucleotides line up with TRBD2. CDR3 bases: TGCAGTGCTAGGTGGGGGGAGGGCCAAGAGACCCAGTACTTC. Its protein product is CSARWGEGQETQYF.